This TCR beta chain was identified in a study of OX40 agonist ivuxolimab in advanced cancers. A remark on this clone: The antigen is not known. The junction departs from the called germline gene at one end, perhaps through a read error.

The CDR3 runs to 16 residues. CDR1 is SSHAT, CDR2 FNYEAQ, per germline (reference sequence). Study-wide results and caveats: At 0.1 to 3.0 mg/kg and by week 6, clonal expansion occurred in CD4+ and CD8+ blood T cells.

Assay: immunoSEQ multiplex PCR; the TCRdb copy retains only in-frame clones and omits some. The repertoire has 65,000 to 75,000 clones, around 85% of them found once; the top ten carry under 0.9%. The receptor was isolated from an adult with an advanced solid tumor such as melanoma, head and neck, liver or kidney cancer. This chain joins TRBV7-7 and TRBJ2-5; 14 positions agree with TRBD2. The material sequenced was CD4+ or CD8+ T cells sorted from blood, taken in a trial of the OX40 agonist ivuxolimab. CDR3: CASSYRLAGGQETQYF. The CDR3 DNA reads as TGTGCTAGCAGCTACCGACTAGCGGGAGGGCAAGAGACCCAGTACTTC.